The T cell receptor (beta chain) under discussion was sequenced for a study of T cells in Graves' hyperthyroidism and ophthalmopathy. Not enrolled were patients with uncontrolled infection, other autoimmune disease, pregnancy or lactation. This CDR3 has 14 residues. Trimming stripped 6 bases from V and 2 bases from J, with 13 bases between. Germline assignment: CDR1 MNHNS and CDR2 SASEGT. What was amplified from RNA transcripts were TCR beta CDR3 regions. In the first-round RT-PCR of the TCR CDR3, the HTBI primer set was used. MiXCR was run by TCRdb on the multiplex PCR reads, yielding one entry per CDR3 protein. The repertoire holds almost 350,000 distinct CDR3 sequences, with around 18% as singletons.

This clonotype was obtained from a woman in her thirties or forties with Graves' ophthalmopathy. The chain recombines TRBV6-1 with TRBJ1-1; possibly TRBD1 for D (6 bases). Sequenced: blood. CDR3: CASRGAGHNTEAFF. As DNA, the CDR3 is TGTGCCAGCAGGGGAGCGGGACATAACACTGAAGCTTTCTTT.